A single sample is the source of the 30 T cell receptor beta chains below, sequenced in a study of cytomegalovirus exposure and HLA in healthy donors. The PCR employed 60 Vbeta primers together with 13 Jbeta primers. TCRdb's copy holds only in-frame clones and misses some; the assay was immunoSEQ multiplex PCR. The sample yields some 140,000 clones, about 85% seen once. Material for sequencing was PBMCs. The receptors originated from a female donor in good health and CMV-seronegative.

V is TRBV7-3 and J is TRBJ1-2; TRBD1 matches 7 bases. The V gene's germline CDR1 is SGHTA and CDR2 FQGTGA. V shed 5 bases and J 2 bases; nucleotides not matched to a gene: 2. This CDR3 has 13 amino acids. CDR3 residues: CASSPDRNYGYTF. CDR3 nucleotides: TGTGCCAGCAGCCCGGACAGGAACTATGGCTACACCTTC.

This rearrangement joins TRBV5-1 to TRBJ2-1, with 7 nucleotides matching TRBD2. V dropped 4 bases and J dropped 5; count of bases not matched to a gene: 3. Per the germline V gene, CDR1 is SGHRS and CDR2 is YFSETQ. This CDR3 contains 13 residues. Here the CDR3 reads CASSREGNNEQFF. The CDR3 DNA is TGCGCCAGCAGCAGGGAGGGAAACAATGAGCAGTTCTTC.

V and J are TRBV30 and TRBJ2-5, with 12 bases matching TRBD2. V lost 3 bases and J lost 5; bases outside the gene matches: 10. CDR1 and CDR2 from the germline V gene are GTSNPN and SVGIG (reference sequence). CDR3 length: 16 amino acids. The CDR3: CAWSSPPTSGRETQYF. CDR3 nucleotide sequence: TGTGCCTGGAGCTCCCCCCCCACTAGCGGGAGGGAGACCCAGTACTTC.

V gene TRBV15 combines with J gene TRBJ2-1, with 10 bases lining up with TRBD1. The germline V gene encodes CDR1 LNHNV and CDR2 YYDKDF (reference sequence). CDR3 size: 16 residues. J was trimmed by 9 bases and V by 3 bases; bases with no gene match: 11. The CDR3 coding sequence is TGTGCCACCAGCAGGACAGGGGGCGCCGGCCGGGGTGAGCAGTTCTTC. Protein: CATSRTGGAGRGEQFF.

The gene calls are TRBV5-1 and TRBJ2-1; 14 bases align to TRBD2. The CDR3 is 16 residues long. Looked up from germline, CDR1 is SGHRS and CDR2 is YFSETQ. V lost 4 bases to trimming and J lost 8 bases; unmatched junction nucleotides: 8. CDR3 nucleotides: TGCGCCAGCAGCGGGGGGGGACTAGCGGGAGACCATGAGCAGTTCTTC. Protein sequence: CASSGGGLAGDHEQFF.

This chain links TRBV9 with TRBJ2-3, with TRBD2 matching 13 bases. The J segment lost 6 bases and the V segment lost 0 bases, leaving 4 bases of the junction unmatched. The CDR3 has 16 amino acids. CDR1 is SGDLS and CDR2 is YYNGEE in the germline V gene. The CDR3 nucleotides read TGTGCCAGCAGCGTAGGACTAGCGGGGGGCTGGGATACGCAGTATTTT. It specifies CASSVGLAGGWDTQYF.

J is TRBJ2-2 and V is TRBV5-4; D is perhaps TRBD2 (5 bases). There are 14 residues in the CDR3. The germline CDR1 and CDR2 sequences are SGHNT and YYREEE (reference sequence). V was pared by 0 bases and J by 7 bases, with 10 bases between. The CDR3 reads CASSLVGLGGELFF. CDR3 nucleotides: TGTGCCAGCAGCTTGGTAGGACTTGGCGGGGAGCTGTTTTTT.

CDR3 in DNA: TGTGCCAGCAGCTTAGCGGGGGGACTAGATGTCAATGAGCAGTTCTTC. Protein product: CASSLAGGLDVNEQFF. The chain couples TRBV7-2 to TRBJ2-1, with TRBD2 identical over 8 bases. The CDR3 consists of 16 residues. CDR1 and CDR2 (germline): SGHTA, FQGNSA. The J segment lost 6 bases and the V segment lost 0 bases, leaving 7 bases of the junction unmatched.

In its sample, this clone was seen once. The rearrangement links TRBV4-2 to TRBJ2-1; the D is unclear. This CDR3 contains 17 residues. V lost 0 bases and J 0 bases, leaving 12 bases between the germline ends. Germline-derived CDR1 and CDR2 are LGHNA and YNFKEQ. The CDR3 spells CASSQDLGRGSYNEQFF. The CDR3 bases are TGTGCCAGCAGCCAAGATCTAGGCAGAGGCTCCTACAATGAGCAGTTCTTC.

The CDR3, as DNA: TGTGCCAGCAGGCACCGGGACACCTACGAGCAGTACTTC. Protein: CASRHRDTYEQYF. The chain has TRBV14 and TRBJ2-7, with D tentatively TRBD1 (6 bases). CDR3 length: 13 residues. Trimming stripped 6 bases from V and 2 bases from J, with 11 bases between. Germline V gives CDR1 SGHDN, CDR2 FVKESK.

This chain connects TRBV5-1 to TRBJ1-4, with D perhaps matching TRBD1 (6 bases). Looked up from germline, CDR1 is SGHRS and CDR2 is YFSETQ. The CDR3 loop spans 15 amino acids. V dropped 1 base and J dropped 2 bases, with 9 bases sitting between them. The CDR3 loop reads CASSLPGETNEKLFF. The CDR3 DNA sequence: TGCGCCAGCAGCTTGCCAGGGGAGACTAATGAAAAACTGTTTTTT.

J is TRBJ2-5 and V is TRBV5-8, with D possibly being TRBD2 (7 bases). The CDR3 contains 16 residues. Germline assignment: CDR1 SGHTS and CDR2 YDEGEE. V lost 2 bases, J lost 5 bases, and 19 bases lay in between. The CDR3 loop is CASSFTRGGLRETQYF. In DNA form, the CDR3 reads TGTGCCAGCAGCTTTACTCGCGGGGGCTTGAGGGAGACCCAGTACTTC. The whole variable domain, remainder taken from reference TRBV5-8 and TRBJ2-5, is EAGVTQSPTHLIKTRGQQATLRCSPISGHTSVYWYQQALGLGLQFLLWYDEGEERNRGNFPPRFSGRQFPNYSSELNVNALELEDSALYLCASSFTRGGLRETQYFGPGTRLLVL.

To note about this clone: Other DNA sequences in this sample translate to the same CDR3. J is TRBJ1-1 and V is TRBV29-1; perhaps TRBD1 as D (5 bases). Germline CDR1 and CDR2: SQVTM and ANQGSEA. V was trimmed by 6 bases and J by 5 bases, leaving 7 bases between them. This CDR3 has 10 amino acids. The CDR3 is CSVGGTEAFF. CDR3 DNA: TGCAGCGTCGGGGGGACTGAAGCTTTCTTT.

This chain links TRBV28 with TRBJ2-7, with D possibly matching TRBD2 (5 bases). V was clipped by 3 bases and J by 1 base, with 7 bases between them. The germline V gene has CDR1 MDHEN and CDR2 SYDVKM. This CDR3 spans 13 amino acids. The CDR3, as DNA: TGTGCCAGCAGTTTTGGGGAGTCCTACGAGCAGTACTTC. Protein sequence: CASSFGESYEQYF.

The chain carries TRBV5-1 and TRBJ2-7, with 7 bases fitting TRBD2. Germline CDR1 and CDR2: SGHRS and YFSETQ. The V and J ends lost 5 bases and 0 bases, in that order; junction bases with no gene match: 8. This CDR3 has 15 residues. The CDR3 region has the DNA TGCGCCAGCAGGCGGTTTGAGCGGGGCTCCTACGAGCAGTACTTC. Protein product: CASRRFERGSYEQYF. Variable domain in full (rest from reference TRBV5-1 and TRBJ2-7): KAGVTQTPRYLIKTRGQQVTLSCSPISGHRSVSWYQQTPGQGLQFLFEYFSETQRNKGNFPGRFSGRQFSNSRSEMNVSTLELGDSALYLCASRRFERGSYEQYFGPGTRLTVT.

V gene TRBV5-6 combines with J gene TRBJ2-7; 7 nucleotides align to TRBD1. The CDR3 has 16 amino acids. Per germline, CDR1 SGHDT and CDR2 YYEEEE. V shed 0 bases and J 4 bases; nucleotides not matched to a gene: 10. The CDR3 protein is CASSLETGELVYEQYF. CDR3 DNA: TGTGCCAGCAGCTTGGAAACAGGGGAGTTAGTGTACGAGCAGTACTTC. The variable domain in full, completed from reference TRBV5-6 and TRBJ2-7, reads DAGVTQSPTHLIKTRGQQVTLRCSPKSGHDTVSWYQQALGQGPQFIFQYYEEEERQRGNFPDRFSGHQFPNYSSELNVNALLLGDSALYLCASSLETGELVYEQYFGPGTRLTVT.

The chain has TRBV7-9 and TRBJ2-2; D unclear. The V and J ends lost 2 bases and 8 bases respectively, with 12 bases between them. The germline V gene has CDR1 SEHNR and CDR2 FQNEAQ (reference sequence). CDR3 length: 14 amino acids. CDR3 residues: CASSLSPSTGELFF. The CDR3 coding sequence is TGTGCCAGCAGCTTATCCCCGTCCACTGGGGAGCTGTTTTTT.

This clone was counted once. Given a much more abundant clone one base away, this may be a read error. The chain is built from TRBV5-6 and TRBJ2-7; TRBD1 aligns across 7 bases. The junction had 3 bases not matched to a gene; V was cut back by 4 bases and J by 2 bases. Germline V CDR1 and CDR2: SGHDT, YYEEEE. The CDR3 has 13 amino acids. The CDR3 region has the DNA TGTGCCAGCAGCCTGGACAGGACCTACGAGCAGTACTTC. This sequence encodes CASSLDRTYEQYF.

The CDR3 region has the DNA TGTGCCAGCAGCCCCCGGGACAGGGTTGGCAATGAGCAGTTCTTC. Translation gives CASSPRDRVGNEQFF. The V call is TRBV7-2, the J call TRBJ2-1, with 9 bases that match TRBD1. After removal of 5 bases from V and 6 bases from J, the junction contained 8 bases not matched to a gene. This CDR3 region has 15 residues. Germline CDR1 reads SGHTA; CDR2 reads FQGNSA.

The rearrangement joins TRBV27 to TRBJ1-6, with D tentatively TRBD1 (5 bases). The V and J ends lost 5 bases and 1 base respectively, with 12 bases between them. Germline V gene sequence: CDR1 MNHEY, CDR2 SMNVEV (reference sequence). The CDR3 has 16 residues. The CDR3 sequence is CASSPVGGSYNSPLHF. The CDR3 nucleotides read TGTGCCAGCAGTCCGGTGGGGGGGTCCTATAATTCACCCCTCCACTTT.

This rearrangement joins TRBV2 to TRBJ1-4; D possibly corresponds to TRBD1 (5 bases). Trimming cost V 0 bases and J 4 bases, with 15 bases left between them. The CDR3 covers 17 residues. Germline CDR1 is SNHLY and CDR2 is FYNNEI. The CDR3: CASSEAWASGGNEKLFF. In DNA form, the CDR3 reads TGTGCCAGCAGTGAAGCTTGGGCTTCGGGGGGTAATGAAAAACTGTTTTTT.

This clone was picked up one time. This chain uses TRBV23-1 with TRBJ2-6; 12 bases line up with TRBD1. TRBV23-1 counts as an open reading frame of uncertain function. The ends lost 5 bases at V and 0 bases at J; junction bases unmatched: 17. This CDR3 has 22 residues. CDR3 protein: CASSTPTGTGGQPSSGANVLTF. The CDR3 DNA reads TGCGCCAGCAGTACCCCAACCGGGACAGGGGGCCAACCTAGCTCTGGGGCCAACGTCCTGACTTTC.

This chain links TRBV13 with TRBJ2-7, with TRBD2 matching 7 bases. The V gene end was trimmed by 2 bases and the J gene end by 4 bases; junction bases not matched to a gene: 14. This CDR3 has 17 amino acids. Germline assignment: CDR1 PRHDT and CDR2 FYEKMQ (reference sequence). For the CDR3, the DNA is TGTGCCAGCAGCTTAACCCCCCTTGCGGGAGAACAGTACGAGCAGTACTTC. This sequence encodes CASSLTPLAGEQYEQYF.

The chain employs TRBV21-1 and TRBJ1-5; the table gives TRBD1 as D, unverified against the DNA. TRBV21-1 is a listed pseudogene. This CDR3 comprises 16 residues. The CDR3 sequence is CASSKGGTSSNQPQHF. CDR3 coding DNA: TGTGCCAGCAGCAAAGGAGGGACAAGTAGCAATCAGCCCCAGCATTTT.

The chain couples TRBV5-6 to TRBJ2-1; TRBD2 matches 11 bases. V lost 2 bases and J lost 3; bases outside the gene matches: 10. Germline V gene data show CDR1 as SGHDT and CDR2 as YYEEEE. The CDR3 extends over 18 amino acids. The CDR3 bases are TGTGCCAGCAGCTTTACCCCTCTAGCGGGGGGCAGCTACAATGAGCAGTTCTTC. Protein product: CASSFTPLAGGSYNEQFF. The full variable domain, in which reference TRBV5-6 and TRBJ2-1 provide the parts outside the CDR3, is DAGVTQSPTHLIKTRGQQVTLRCSPKSGHDTVSWYQQALGQGPQFIFQYYEEEERQRGNFPDRFSGHQFPNYSSELNVNALLLGDSALYLCASSFTPLAGGSYNEQFFGPGTRLTVL.

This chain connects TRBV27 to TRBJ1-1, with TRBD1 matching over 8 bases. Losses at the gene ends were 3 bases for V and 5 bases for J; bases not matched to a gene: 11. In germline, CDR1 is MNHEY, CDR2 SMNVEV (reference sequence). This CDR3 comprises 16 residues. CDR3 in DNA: TGTGCCAGCAGTTTCCCCGGACGGACAGGGAAAACTGAAGCTTTCTTT. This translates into CASSFPGRTGKTEAFF.

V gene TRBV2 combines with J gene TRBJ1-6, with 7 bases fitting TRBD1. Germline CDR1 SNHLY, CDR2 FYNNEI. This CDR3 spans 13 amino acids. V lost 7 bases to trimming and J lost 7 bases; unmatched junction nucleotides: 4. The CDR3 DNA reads TGTGCCAGCACCCGACAGGGAAATTCACCCCTCCACTTT. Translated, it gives CASTRQGNSPLHF. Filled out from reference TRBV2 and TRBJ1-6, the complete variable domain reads EPEVTQTPSHQVTQMGQEVILRCVPISNHLYFYWYRQILGQKVEFLVSFYNNEISEKSEIFDDQFSVERPDGSNFTLKIRSTKLEDSAMYFCASTRQGNSPLHFGNGTRLTVT.

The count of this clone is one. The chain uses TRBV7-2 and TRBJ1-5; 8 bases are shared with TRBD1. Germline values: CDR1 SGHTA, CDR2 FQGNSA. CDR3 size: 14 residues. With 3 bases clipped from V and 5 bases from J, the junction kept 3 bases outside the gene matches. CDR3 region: CASSFLQGDQPQHF. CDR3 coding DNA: TGTGCCAGCAGCTTCCTACAGGGGGATCAGCCCCAGCATTTT.

This chain's CDR3 is CASSRDRELNTIYF. DNA for the CDR3: TGTGCCAGCAGCAGGGACAGGGAATTAAACACCATATATTTT. The V and J genes are TRBV6-1 and TRBJ1-3, with 9 bases that match TRBD1. CDR1 is MNHNS, CDR2 SASEGT, per germline. This CDR3 spans 14 amino acids. Germline trimming cut 6 bases from V and 6 bases from J; bases unmatched to any gene: 6.

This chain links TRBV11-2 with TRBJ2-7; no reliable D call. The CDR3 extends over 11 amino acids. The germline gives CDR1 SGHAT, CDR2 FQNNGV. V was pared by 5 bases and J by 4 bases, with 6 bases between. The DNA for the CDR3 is TGTGCCAGCAGCCCACAGTACGAGCAGTACTTC. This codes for CASSPQYEQYF.